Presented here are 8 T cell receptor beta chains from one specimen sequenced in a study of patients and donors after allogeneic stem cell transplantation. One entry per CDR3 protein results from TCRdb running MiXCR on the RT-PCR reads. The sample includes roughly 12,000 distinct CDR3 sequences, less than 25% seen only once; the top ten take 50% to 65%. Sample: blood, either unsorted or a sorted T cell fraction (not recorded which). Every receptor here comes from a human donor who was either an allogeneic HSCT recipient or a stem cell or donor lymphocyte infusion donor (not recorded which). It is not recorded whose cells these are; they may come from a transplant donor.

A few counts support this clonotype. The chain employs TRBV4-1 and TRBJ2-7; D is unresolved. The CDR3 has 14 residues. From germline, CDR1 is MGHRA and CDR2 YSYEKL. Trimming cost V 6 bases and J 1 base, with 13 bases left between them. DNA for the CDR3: TGCGCCAGCAGTGTTCCCGGCTTATCCTACGAGCAGTACTTC. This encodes CASSVPGLSYEQYF.

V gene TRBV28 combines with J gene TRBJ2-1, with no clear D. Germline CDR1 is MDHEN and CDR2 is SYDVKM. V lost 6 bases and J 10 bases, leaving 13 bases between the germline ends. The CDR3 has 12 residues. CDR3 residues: CASSLSPPEQFF. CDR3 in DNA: TGTGCCAGCAGCCTTTCCCCCCCGGAGCAGTTCTTC.

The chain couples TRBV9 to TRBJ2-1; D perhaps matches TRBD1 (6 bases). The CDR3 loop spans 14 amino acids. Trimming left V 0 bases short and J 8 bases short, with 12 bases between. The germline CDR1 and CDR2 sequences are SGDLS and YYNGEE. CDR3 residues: CASSVEQGLDEQFF. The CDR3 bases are TGTGCCAGCAGCGTAGAACAGGGTCTCGATGAGCAGTTCTTC. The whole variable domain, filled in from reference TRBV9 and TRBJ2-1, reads DSGVTQTPKHLITATGQRVTLRCSPRSGDLSVYWYQQSLDQGLQFLIQYYNGEERAKGNILERFSAQQFPDLHSELNLSSLELGDSALYFCASSVEQGLDEQFFGPGTRLTVL.

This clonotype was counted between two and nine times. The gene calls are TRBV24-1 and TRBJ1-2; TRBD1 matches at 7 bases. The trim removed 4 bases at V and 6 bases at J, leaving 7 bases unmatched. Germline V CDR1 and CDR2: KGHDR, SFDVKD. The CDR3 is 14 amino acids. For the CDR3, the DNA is TGTGCCACCAGTGACCACAGGGGCAGGGATGGCTACACCTTC. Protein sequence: CATSDHRGRDGYTF.

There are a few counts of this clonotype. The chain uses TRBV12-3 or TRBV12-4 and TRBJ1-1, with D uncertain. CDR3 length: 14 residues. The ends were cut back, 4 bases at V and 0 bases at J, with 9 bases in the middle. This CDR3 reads CASSSGRMNTEAFF. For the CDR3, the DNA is TGTGCCAGCAGTTCAGGTAGAATGAACACTGAAGCTTTCTTT.

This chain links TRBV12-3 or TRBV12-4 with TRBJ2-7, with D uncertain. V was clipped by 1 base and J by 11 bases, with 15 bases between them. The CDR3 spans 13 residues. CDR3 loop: CASSLDTAIAEYF. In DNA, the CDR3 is TGTGCCAGCAGTTTAGACACGGCTATCGCGGAGTACTTC.

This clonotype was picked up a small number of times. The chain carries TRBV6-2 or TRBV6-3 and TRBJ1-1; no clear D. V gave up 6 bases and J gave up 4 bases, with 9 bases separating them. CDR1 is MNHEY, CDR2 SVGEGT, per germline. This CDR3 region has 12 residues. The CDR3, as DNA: TGTGCCAGCAGCCCCCCGGTCACTGAAGCTTTCTTT. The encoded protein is CASSPPVTEAFF.

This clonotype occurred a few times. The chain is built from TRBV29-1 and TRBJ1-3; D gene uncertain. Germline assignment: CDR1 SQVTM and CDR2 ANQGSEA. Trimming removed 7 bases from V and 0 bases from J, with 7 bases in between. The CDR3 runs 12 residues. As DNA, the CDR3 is TGCAGCGCCCGCGTCTCTGGAAACACCATATATTTT. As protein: CSARVSGNTIYF.